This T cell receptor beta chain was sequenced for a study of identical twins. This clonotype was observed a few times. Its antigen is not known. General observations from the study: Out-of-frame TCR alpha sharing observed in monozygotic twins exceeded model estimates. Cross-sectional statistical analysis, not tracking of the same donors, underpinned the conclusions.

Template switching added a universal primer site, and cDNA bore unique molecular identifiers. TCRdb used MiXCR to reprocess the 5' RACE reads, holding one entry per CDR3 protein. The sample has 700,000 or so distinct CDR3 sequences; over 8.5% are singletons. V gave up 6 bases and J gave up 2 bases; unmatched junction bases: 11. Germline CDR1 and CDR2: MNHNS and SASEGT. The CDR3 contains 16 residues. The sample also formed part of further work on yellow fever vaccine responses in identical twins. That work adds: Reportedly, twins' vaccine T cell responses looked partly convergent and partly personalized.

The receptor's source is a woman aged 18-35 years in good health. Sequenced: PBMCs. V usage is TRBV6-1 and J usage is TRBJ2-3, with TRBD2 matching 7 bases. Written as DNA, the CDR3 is TGTGCCAGCAGGGAACTAGCGAGCGATAACACAGATACGCAGTATTTT. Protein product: CASRELASDNTDTQYF.